This TCR beta chain was recorded in a study of CD8+CD57+ T cells in acquired aplastic anemia. V gave up 8 bases and J gave up 0 bases, with 13 bases separating them. There are 14 residues in the CDR3. CDR1 is MGHDK, CDR2 SYGVNS, per germline. As to this clonotype: Its target is unknown.

The study, taken as a whole, reports: Patients and controls were found to share twenty-nine CD8+ CDR3 sequences.

An expansion of CD8+CD57+ cells by flow cytometry had been shown in patients chosen for sequencing. When blood sampling took place, the patients had received no therapy. Profiling that covered TCR beta VDJ and CDR3 relied on genomic DNA as its template. TCRdb recomputed calls from the reads with MiXCR, one row per CDR3 protein. The table records some 180,000 distinct CDR3 sequences, roughly 65% of them present only once. The source material was sorted CD4+, CD8+, or CD8+CD57+ T cells (not recorded which) from PBMCs. This receptor was identified in a human donor with aplastic anemia. The genes are TRBV25-1 and TRBJ1-1, with a tentative D call TRBD1 (6 bases). In DNA form, the CDR3 reads TGTGCCAGCTCAACACAGGGCCTGAACACTGAAGCTTTCTTT. Its translation: CASSTQGLNTEAFF.